The 21 T cell receptor beta chains in this list originate from one sample, sequenced in a study of identical twins. MiXCR, applied by TCRdb to the 5' RACE reads, yields one record per CDR3 protein. This table holds a few hundred thousand distinct CDR3 sequences, about 12% found once. The data were also submitted as part of a second study, on yellow fever vaccine responses in identical twins.

The material sequenced was CD8+ T cells sorted from blood. Receptor source: a woman under 30 in good health.

In its sample, this clonotype was seen a few times. The rearrangement uses TRBV25-1 and TRBJ2-5, with TRBD1 as a possible D gene (5 bases). This CDR3 comprises 13 residues. Germline V gene data show CDR1 as MGHDK and CDR2 as SYGVNS. V lost 8 bases and J lost 0, with 10 bases in between. Here the CDR3 reads CASGWTHQETQYF. CDR3 sequence (DNA): TGTGCCAGCGGCTGGACACACCAAGAGACCCAGTACTTC.

This clonotype was seen ten or more times. The chain links TRBV28 to TRBJ2-5; 15 bases match TRBD2. CDR1 is MDHEN, CDR2 SYDVKM, per germline. V trimming: 3 bases; J trimming: 5 bases; junction bases outside the gene matches: 7. The CDR3 consists of 17 residues. CDR3 DNA sequence: TGTGCCAGCAGTTTGGGACTAGCGGGAGGAACGAGTGAGACCCAGTACTTC. Amino acid sequence: CASSLGLAGGTSETQYF.

This rearrangement joins TRBV11-2 to TRBJ2-3; 7 bases map to TRBD2. Germline assignment: CDR1 SGHAT and CDR2 FQNNGV. The CDR3 is 14 amino acids. V was pared by 1 base and J by 4 bases, with 2 bases of the junction left unmatched. The CDR3 coding sequence is TGTGCCAGCAGCTTAGGGGAGGGCCCAGATACGCAGTATTTT. This codes for CASSLGEGPDTQYF.

The rearrangement uses TRBV11-2 and TRBJ2-4; the D gene is possibly TRBD1 (5 bases). This CDR3 region has 16 residues. Trimming stripped 1 base from V and 4 bases from J, with 14 bases between. Germline V gene data show CDR1 as SGHAT and CDR2 as FQNNGV. The CDR3 bases are TGTGCCAGCAGCTTAGCGGCAGGGTATATGAAAAACATTCAGTACTTC. It codes for CASSLAAGYMKNIQYF.

A few counts support this clonotype. The gene calls are TRBV29-1 and TRBJ1-2; unclear D gene. Germline V gene data show CDR1 as SQVTM and CDR2 as ANQGSEA. This CDR3 contains 14 residues. V was trimmed by 1 base and J by 1 base, leaving 10 bases between them. The CDR3 spells CSVEVAGNNYGYTF. CDR3 DNA sequence: TGCAGCGTTGAAGTGGCCGGGAATAACTATGGCTACACCTTC.

This chain links TRBV2 with TRBJ2-3; 13 nucleotides match TRBD2. This CDR3 comprises 18 residues. The germline V gene has CDR1 SNHLY and CDR2 FYNNEI. The ends lost 4 bases at V and 0 bases at J; junction bases unmatched: 7. CDR3 region: CASSGRLAGGPSTDTQYF. The CDR3 DNA reads as TGTGCCAGCAGTGGAAGACTAGCGGGGGGACCTAGCACAGATACGCAGTATTTT. Drawing the rest from reference TRBV2 and TRBJ2-3, the complete variable domain is EPEVTQTPSHQVTQMGQEVILRCVPISNHLYFYWYRQILGQKVEFLVSFYNNEISEKSEIFDDQFSVERPDGSNFTLKIRSTKLEDSAMYFCASSGRLAGGPSTDTQYFGPGTRLTVL.

This clonotype was counted many times. This chain links TRBV12-3 or TRBV12-4 with TRBJ1-2, with TRBD1 as a possible D gene (5 bases). There are 15 residues in the CDR3. V gave up 0 bases and J gave up 3 bases, with 11 bases separating them. The CDR3 loop reads CASSLALDTDYGYTF. The CDR3 region has the DNA TGTGCCAGCAGTTTAGCGTTGGACACGGACTATGGCTACACCTTC.

This chain links TRBV20-1 with TRBJ2-1; 10 positions match TRBD2. This CDR3 is 17 amino acids long. The V gene end was trimmed by 5 bases and the J gene end by 1 base; junction bases not matched to a gene: 11. Looked up from germline, CDR1 is DFQATT and CDR2 is SNEGSKA (reference sequence). In nucleotides, the CDR3 is TGCAGTGCTGACCCAGCGGGGGGGATAAAGTCCTACAATGAGCAGTTCTTC. This gives the protein CSADPAGGIKSYNEQFF.

The CDR3 nucleotides read TGCGCCAGCAGCCAGAGACAGGGTTCCACTAATGAAAAACTGTTTTTT. This gives the protein CASSQRQGSTNEKLFF. The gene calls are TRBV4-1 and TRBJ1-4; TRBD1 agrees at 7 bases. The CDR3 length is 16 residues. Germline lookup yields CDR1 MGHRA and CDR2 YSYEKL. Losses at the gene ends were 3 bases for V and 2 bases for J; bases not matched to a gene: 6.

In its sample, this clonotype was seen once. The V gene is TRBV20-1, the J gene TRBJ2-3, with TRBD1 identical over 10 bases. Germline V gene lookup returns CDR1 DFQATT and CDR2 SNEGSKA (reference sequence). The length of the CDR3 is 17 residues. The V segment lost 1 base and the J segment 5 bases; nucleotides outside the gene matches: 12. CDR3 bases: TGCAGTGCTAGAGCACGTTCAGGGACAGGGGTTAGAGATACGCAGTATTTT. It yields the protein CSARARSGTGVRDTQYF.

This clonotype has more than one count but fewer than ten. This rearrangement joins TRBV19 to TRBJ2-1, with D unresolved. Trimming stripped 6 bases from V and 4 bases from J, with 7 bases between. This CDR3 spans 12 amino acids. Germline-derived CDR1 and CDR2 are LNHDA and SQIVND (reference sequence). CDR3 sequence: CASRNGYNEQFF. Written as DNA, the CDR3 is TGTGCCAGTAGGAACGGATACAATGAGCAGTTCTTC.

In this sample, this clonotype turned up many times. V gene TRBV12-3 or TRBV12-4 combines with J gene TRBJ2-1; 9 nucleotides align to TRBD2. The CDR3 totals 15 residues. J was trimmed by 8 bases and V by 2 bases; bases with no gene match: 7. The chain's CDR3 is CASSLRREGFDEQFF. The CDR3, as DNA: TGTGCCAGCAGTTTAAGGCGGGAGGGTTTCGATGAGCAGTTCTTC.

This chain links TRBV5-6 with TRBJ2-7; TRBD2 agrees at 9 bases. J was trimmed by 3 bases and V by 2 bases; bases with no gene match: 6. The CDR3 consists of 15 residues. Germline CDR1 SGHDT, CDR2 YYEEEE. The CDR3 nucleotides read TGTGCCAGCAGCTTCGCTAGCGGGGTGCTCTACGAGCAGTACGTC. It is translated as CASSFASGVLYEQYV.

In its sample, this clonotype was seen a few times. The gene calls are TRBV27 and TRBJ1-1; weak D call: TRBD1 (5 bases). This CDR3 comprises 14 residues. Germline-derived CDR1 and CDR2 are MNHEY and SMNVEV (reference sequence). V was cut by 5 bases and J by 0 bases, with 10 bases left in between. The DNA of the CDR3 is TGTGCCAGCAGTAAACCGGGACTGAACACTGAAGCTTTCTTT. Encoded protein: CASSKPGLNTEAFF.

This clonotype was picked up many times. The chain is built from TRBV4-1 and TRBJ2-3, with TRBD1 as a possible D gene (6 bases). The V gene lost 6 bases and the J gene lost 6 bases, with 19 bases spanning the gap. Germline loops: CDR1 MGHRA, CDR2 YSYEKL. CDR3 size: 15 residues. The CDR3 sequence is CASRRLQGVKDTQYF. The CDR3 DNA reads as TGCGCCAGCAGAAGGTTACAGGGTGTCAAGGATACGCAGTATTTT.

V gene TRBV5-1 combines with J gene TRBJ2-7, with 13 bases fitting TRBD2. Germline V gives CDR1 SGHRS, CDR2 YFSETQ. V gave up 9 bases and J gave up 7 bases; unmatched junction bases: 7. The CDR3 has 13 amino acids. CDR3: CATTTSGGSEQYV. The DNA of the CDR3 is TGCGCCACCACGACTAGCGGGGGGTCTGAGCAGTACGTC.

This clonotype came up a few times. V and J are TRBV6-5 and TRBJ2-6; D perhaps matches TRBD1 (6 bases). Trimming pared 2 bases from V and 1 base from J, leaving 9 bases between. The CDR3 is 16 residues long. Germline CDR1 and CDR2: MNHEY and SVGAGI. This CDR3 is CASSYRTGSGANVLTF. CDR3 coding DNA: TGTGCCAGCAGTTACCGCACAGGGTCTGGGGCCAACGTCCTGACTTTC.

This clonotype was seen at least ten times. The chain joins TRBV20-1 to TRBJ2-1; TRBD2 matches 11 bases. CDR1 DFQATT and CDR2 SNEGSKA come from the germline V gene (reference sequence). This CDR3 has 13 amino acids. Unmatched junction bases numbered 7, after V lost 6 bases and J lost 9 bases. CDR3 bases: TGCAGTGCGGGTAGCGGGAGGGCCTTTGAGCAGTTCTTC. It codes for CSAGSGRAFEQFF.

The V call is TRBV28, the J call TRBJ2-6; D not certain. The length of the CDR3 is 16 residues. Germline CDR1 and CDR2: MDHEN and SYDVKM. V lost 5 bases to trimming and J lost 0 bases, with 11 bases between them. DNA of the CDR3: TGTGCCAGCAGTAAGCCGGTTTACTCTGGGGCCAACGTCCTGACTTTC. Residues: CASSKPVYSGANVLTF.

This clonotype was observed a handful of times. The chain uses TRBV7-3 and TRBJ2-7; no firm D call. Germline CDR1 is SGHTA and CDR2 is FQGTGA. V was pared by 2 bases and J by 3 bases, with 14 bases between. This CDR3 spans 15 amino acids. CDR3 loop: CASSLSTEIIYEQYF. The CDR3 coding sequence is TGTGCCAGCAGCTTATCCACTGAGATTATCTACGAGCAGTACTTC. Full variable domain (remainder filled in from reference TRBV7-3 and TRBJ2-7): GAGVSQTPSNKVTEKGKYVELRCDPISGHTALYWYRQSLGQGPEFLIYFQGTGAADDSGLPNDRFFAVRPEGSVSTLKIQRTERGDSAVYLCASSLSTEIIYEQYFGPGTRLTVT.

V gene TRBV7-8 combines with J gene TRBJ2-7, with TRBD1 as a possible D gene (5 bases). This CDR3 comprises 15 residues. Germline-derived CDR1 and CDR2 are SGHVS and FQNEAQ. The V end was cut by 1 base, the J end by 4 bases, with 14 bases between. The CDR3 loop is CASSLEVAGMYEQYV. The CDR3, as DNA: TGTGCCAGCAGCTTAGAAGTGGCAGGGATGTACGAGCAGTACGTC.